This T cell receptor (beta chain) was recovered during a study of blood T cell repertoires in COVID-19. The overall study: Nucleic acid was either cDNA or gDNA, and it came from T cells, B-cell-depleted T cells, or PBMCs.

Profiling relied on immunoSEQ multiplex PCR, and the TCRdb table lists in-frame clones only, not all of them. The sample carries around 250,000 clones, around 80% recorded once. The CDR3 runs 12 residues. V lost 5 bases, J lost 3 bases, and 9 bases lay in between. Per the germline V gene, CDR1 is SGHRS and CDR2 is YFSETQ. J is TRBJ2-7 and V is TRBV5-1, with unresolved D. This receptor was obtained from a man aged 40-50 years who had recovered from COVID-19. The sequenced sample was PBMCs or T cells enriched from blood (not recorded which). CDR3 residues: CASRPNDYEQYF. In nucleotides, the CDR3 is TGCGCCAGCAGACCTAATGACTACGAGCAGTACTTC.